This entry lists 22 T cell receptor beta chains sequenced from one sample in a study of cytomegalovirus exposure and HLA in healthy donors. PCR involved 60 Vbeta and 13 Jbeta primers. TCRdb's copy holds only in-frame clones and misses some; the assay was immunoSEQ multiplex PCR. The sample lists some 180,000 clones, around 75% occurring once. Specimen: PBMCs. The receptors come from a male donor in good health and CMV-seronegative.

This sequence joins TRBV11-3 and TRBJ1-1; no reliable D call. The germline V gene encodes CDR1 SGHNT and CDR2 YENEEA. This CDR3 contains 14 residues. V shed 0 bases and J shed 1 base, with 6 bases lying between them. CDR3 in amino acids: CASSLDAGNTEAFF. DNA of the CDR3: TGTGCCAGCAGCTTAGATGCGGGGAACACTGAAGCTTTCTTT.

The rearrangement links TRBV5-1 to TRBJ1-1; TRBD1 might be the D (6 bases). Between the trimmed V and J ends, which lost 5 bases and 7 bases, there was a span of 9 bases. The CDR3 has 11 amino acids. The germline CDR1 and CDR2 sequences are SGHRS and YFSETQ. Written as DNA, the CDR3 is TGCGCCAGCAGAGGGGGTGATGAAGCTTTCTTT. Translating gives CASRGGDEAFF. Full variable domain (remainder filled in from reference TRBV5-1 and TRBJ1-1): KAGVTQTPRYLIKTRGQQVTLSCSPISGHRSVSWYQQTPGQGLQFLFEYFSETQRNKGNFPGRFSGRQFSNSRSEMNVSTLELGDSALYLCASRGGDEAFFGQGTRLTVV.

V and J are TRBV2 and TRBJ2-7; D gene unclear. The V end lost 4 bases, the J end lost 7 bases, and 11 bases lay between the germline ends. CDR1 and CDR2 from the germline V gene are SNHLY and FYNNEI. CDR3 length equals 12 residues. CDR3 sequence (DNA): TGTGCCAGCAGTGCTCTACTAATAGAGCAGTACTTC. The encoded protein is CASSALLIEQYF. The variable domain in full, with the rest retrieved from reference TRBV2 and TRBJ2-7, is EPEVTQTPSHQVTQMGQEVILRCVPISNHLYFYWYRQILGQKVEFLVSFYNNEISEKSEIFDDQFSVERPDGSNFTLKIRSTKLEDSAMYFCASSALLIEQYFGPGTRLTVT.

The chain links TRBV29-1 to TRBJ1-2; D perhaps matches TRBD1 (6 bases). CDR3 size: 13 residues. Germline CDR1 reads SQVTM; CDR2 reads ANQGSEA. The V end was cut by 6 bases, the J end by 8 bases, with 19 bases between. The CDR3 DNA is TGCAGCGTGGGCCCCGGGGGGCGTAAGGGCTACACCTTC. This sequence encodes CSVGPGGRKGYTF.

The chain has TRBV23-1 and TRBJ1-6; 9 bases are a match to TRBD1. TRBV23-1 is given ORF status, its function remaining uncertain. Losses at the gene ends were 9 bases for V and 6 bases for J; bases not matched to a gene: 0. The CDR3 is 12 amino acids. CDR3 amino acids: CARTGGNSPLHF. The CDR3 DNA is TGCGCCAGGACAGGGGGTAATTCACCCCTCCACTTT.

The chain joins TRBV5-1 to TRBJ1-2, with D possibly TRBD1 on 5 matching bases. Trimming pared 4 bases from V and 7 bases from J, leaving 11 bases between. Germline CDR1 SGHRS, CDR2 YFSETQ. The CDR3 loop spans 12 amino acids. CDR3 protein: CASSEHQGGYTF. As DNA, the CDR3 is TGCGCCAGCAGCGAGCATCAGGGTGGCTACACCTTC.

For the CDR3, the DNA is TGTGCCAGCAGTTTCTCTAGCTACGAGCAGTACTTC. It translates to CASSFSSYEQYF. The chain links TRBV7-2 to TRBJ2-7; D call uncertain. This CDR3 contains 12 residues. V shed 6 bases and J shed 3 bases, with 9 bases lying between them. Germline V CDR1 and CDR2: SGHTA, FQGNSA.

The V gene is TRBV18, the J gene TRBJ1-2; unclear D gene. Per germline, CDR1 KGHSH and CDR2 LQKENI. The CDR3 length is 13 residues. V was shortened by 0 bases and J by 2 bases, with 4 bases between the two germline ends. In DNA, the CDR3 is TGTGCCAGCTCACCACCGGGCAACTATGGCTACACCTTC. Amino acid sequence: CASSPPGNYGYTF.

This chain uses TRBV5-1 with TRBJ1-5, with D uncertain. Trimming pared 4 bases from V and 0 bases from J, leaving 17 bases between. Germline V CDR1 and CDR2: SGHRS, YFSETQ. The CDR3 loop spans 17 amino acids. This CDR3 is CASSLSPQRDSNQPQHF. Written as DNA, the CDR3 is TGCGCCAGCAGCCTCTCTCCCCAGAGGGATAGCAATCAGCCCCAGCATTTT.

The chain is built from TRBV29-1 and TRBJ1-2; perhaps TRBD1 as D (6 bases). Germline loops: CDR1 SQVTM, CDR2 ANQGSEA. The ends were cut back, 7 bases at V and 6 bases at J, with 18 bases in the middle. This CDR3 spans 13 amino acids. The CDR3: CSAGNRETHGYTF. CDR3 sequence (DNA): TGCAGCGCAGGAAACAGGGAGACGCATGGCTACACCTTC.

This clone was picked up a small number of times. V is TRBV6-1 and J is TRBJ1-4, with D tentatively TRBD1 (5 bases). With 4 bases removed from V and 3 bases from J, the gap between germline ends came to 15 bases. This CDR3 spans 16 amino acids. Germline V CDR1 and CDR2: MNHNS, SASEGT. The CDR3 nucleotides are TGTGCCAGCAGTGTCCGGAACAGGTCGGCTAATGAAAAACTGTTTTTT. Translating gives CASSVRNRSANEKLFF.

This chain connects TRBV7-2 to TRBJ2-1, with D maybe TRBD1 (6 bases). This CDR3 is built from 15 residues. Germline V CDR1 and CDR2: SGHTA, FQGNSA. Between the trimmed V and J ends, which lost 2 bases and 2 bases, there was a span of 10 bases. The chain's CDR3 is CASSLQGPPYNEQFF. Written as DNA, the CDR3 is TGTGCCAGCAGCTTACAGGGGCCCCCCTACAATGAGCAGTTCTTC.

The chain has TRBV5-1 and TRBJ2-7; 9 nucleotides agree with TRBD1. The CDR3 has 14 residues. Trimming took 4 bases from V and 4 from J; bases not matched to a gene: 6. Germline V gives CDR1 SGHRS, CDR2 YFSETQ. CDR3 coding DNA: TGCGCCAGCAGCCTGGACAGGGGTGGGTACGAGCAGTACTTC. Encoded protein: CASSLDRGGYEQYF.

The chain employs TRBV4-1 and TRBJ1-2; no definite D call. V lost 4 bases to trimming and J lost 2 bases, with 8 bases between them. This CDR3 spans 13 amino acids. Germline loops: CDR1 MGHRA, CDR2 YSYEKL. The CDR3 region is CASSLQENYGYTF. The CDR3 DNA sequence: TGCGCCAGCAGCCTCCAGGAAAACTATGGCTACACCTTC.

V gene TRBV6-6 combines with J gene TRBJ1-1; D might be TRBD1 (6 bases). The CDR3 runs 13 residues. Germline lookup yields CDR1 MNHNY and CDR2 SVGAGI (reference sequence). Trimming shortened V by 2 bases and J by 6 bases, and 10 bases separated the two germline ends. DNA for the CDR3: TGTGCCAGCAGTTACACAGGGTTTGCTGAAGCTTTCTTT. It yields the protein CASSYTGFAEAFF.

This clone was picked up a small number of times. The chain joins TRBV5-1 to TRBJ1-4, with TRBD1 matching 12 bases. Germline CDR1 and CDR2: SGHRS and YFSETQ. The CDR3 loop spans 16 amino acids. V lost 4 bases to trimming and J lost 6 bases; unmatched junction nucleotides: 7. The CDR3 reads CASSRTGQGADEKLFF. In DNA, the CDR3 is TGCGCCAGCAGCCGAACGGGACAGGGGGCGGATGAAAAACTGTTTTTT.

This chain joins TRBV5-1 and TRBJ2-6; possible D gene TRBD2, 5 bases. V was cut by 5 bases and J by 2 bases, with 11 bases left in between. The CDR3 covers 15 residues. Germline values: CDR1 SGHRS, CDR2 YFSETQ. CDR3 bases: TGCGCCAGCAGTATCTGGGGAGCTGGGGCCAACGTCCTGACTTTC. Encoded protein: CASSIWGAGANVLTF.

The chain carries TRBV9 and TRBJ2-3; D is perhaps TRBD1 (6 bases). Germline lookup yields CDR1 SGDLS and CDR2 YYNGEE. The CDR3 has 15 residues. Trimming removed 3 bases from V and 2 bases from J, with 13 bases in between. The CDR3 loop is CASSASGGHTDTQYF. Here the CDR3 DNA reads TGTGCCAGCAGCGCCTCTGGGGGCCACACAGATACGCAGTATTTT.

This clone was counted only a few times. The genes are TRBV5-4 and TRBJ2-5, with D perhaps TRBD1 (6 bases). Per germline, CDR1 SGHNT and CDR2 YYREEE (reference sequence). The CDR3 extends over 16 amino acids. Trimming removed 7 bases from V and 5 bases from J, with 24 bases in between. CDR3 sequence reads: CASQLDPGRGWETQYF. Written as DNA, the CDR3 is TGTGCCAGCCAGCTTGACCCCGGCAGGGGATGGGAGACCCAGTACTTC.

The V call is TRBV5-6, the J call TRBJ2-7; D not resolved. V lost 4 bases to trimming and J lost 5 bases, with 16 bases between them. This CDR3 is built from 14 residues. Germline lookup yields CDR1 SGHDT and CDR2 YYEEEE. The CDR3 bases are TGTGCCAGCAGCGGCGGTGCTCTAACGGACGAGCAGTACTTC. It specifies CASSGGALTDEQYF. The complete variable domain, with remaining parts taken from reference TRBV5-6 and TRBJ2-7, reads DAGVTQSPTHLIKTRGQQVTLRCSPKSGHDTVSWYQQALGQGPQFIFQYYEEEERQRGNFPDRFSGHQFPNYSSELNVNALLLGDSALYLCASSGGALTDEQYFGPGTRLTVT.

This chain links TRBV7-9 with TRBJ1-6; D gene uncertain. Germline V gene sequence: CDR1 SEHNR, CDR2 FQNEAQ (reference sequence). This CDR3 is built from 13 residues. V lost 5 bases and J 8 bases, leaving 10 bases between the germline ends. The CDR3 region has the DNA TGTGCCAGCAGCGGAGGAAGTTATTCACCCCTCCACTTT. Its protein product is CASSGGSYSPLHF.

This clone was seen only a few times. This rearrangement joins TRBV7-2 to TRBJ1-1; D call uncertain. Trimming shortened V by 7 bases and J by 8 bases, and 17 bases separated the two germline ends. Germline CDR1 and CDR2: SGHTA and FQGNSA. The CDR3 contains 13 residues. CDR3 DNA sequence: TGTGCCAGCACCCTAGTCGGGTCGGGGGAAGCTTTCTTT. Translating gives CASTLVGSGEAFF.